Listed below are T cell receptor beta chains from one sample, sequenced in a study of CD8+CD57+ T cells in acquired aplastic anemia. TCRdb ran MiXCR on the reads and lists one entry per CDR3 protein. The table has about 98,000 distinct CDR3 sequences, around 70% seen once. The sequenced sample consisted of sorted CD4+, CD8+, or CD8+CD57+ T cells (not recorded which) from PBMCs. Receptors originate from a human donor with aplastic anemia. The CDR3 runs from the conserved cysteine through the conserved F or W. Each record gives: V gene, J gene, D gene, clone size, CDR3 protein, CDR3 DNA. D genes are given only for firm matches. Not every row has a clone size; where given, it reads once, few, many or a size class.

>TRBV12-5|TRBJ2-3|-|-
CASGPATQYF
TGTGCTAGTGGTCCCGCTACGCAGTATTTT
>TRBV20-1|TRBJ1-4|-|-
CSATPEGGLGGKLFF
TGCAGTGCCACCCCGGAGGGGGGGCTTGGGGGAAAACTGTTTTTT
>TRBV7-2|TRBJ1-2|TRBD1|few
CASSQRGQDYGYTF
TGTGCCAGCAGCCAACGCGGACAGGACTATGGCTACACCTTC
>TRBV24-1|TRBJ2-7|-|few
CATSDRTYEQYF
TGTGCCACCAGTGACCGAACCTACGAGCAGTACTTC
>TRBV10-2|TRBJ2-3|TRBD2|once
CASSDELAAGDTQYF
TGCGCCAGCAGTGATGAGCTAGCGGCTGGGGATACGCAGTATTTT
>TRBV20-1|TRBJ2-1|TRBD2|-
CSADGREGRNEQFF
TGCAGTGCAGACGGGAGGGAGGGCCGGAATGAGCAGTTCTTC
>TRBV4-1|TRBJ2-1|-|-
CASSSPRGKSSYNEQFF
TGCGCCAGCAGCTCCCCTCGGGGGAAAAGCTCCTACAATGAGCAGTTCTTC
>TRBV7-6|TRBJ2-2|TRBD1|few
CASSPTGASTGELFF
TGTGCCAGCAGCCCCACAGGGGCGAGCACCGGGGAGCTGTTTTTT
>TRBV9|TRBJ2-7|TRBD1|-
CASSVGTGGSYEQYF
TGTGCCAGCAGCGTCGGGACAGGGGGATCGTACGAGCAGTACTTC
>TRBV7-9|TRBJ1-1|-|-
CASSESTGTNTEAFF
TGTGCCAGCAGCGAATCAACAGGGACGAACACTGAAGCTTTCTTT
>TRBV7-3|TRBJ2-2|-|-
CASSTGFSGTGELFF
TGTGCCAGCAGCACGGGTTTCTCTGGCACCGGGGAGCTGTTTTTT
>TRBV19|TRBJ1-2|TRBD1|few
CASSRGPGYTF
TGTGCCAGTTCCAGGGGGCCTGGCTACACCTTC
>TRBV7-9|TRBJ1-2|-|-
CASSLGQTSGYTF
TGTGCCAGCAGCTTAGGACAGACCAGCGGCTACACCTTC
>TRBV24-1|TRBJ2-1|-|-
CATSDFRTVDNEQFF
TGTGCCACCAGTGATTTTCGCACAGTCGACAATGAGCAGTTCTTC
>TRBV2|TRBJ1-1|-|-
CATTGFRNTEAFF
TGTGCCACCACAGGGTTTCGGAACACTGAAGCTTTCTTT
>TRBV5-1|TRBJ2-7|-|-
CASSLERGDEQYF
TGCGCCAGCAGCTTGGAGCGAGGCGACGAGCAGTACTTC
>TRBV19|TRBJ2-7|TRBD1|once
CASSPGTGGYEQYF
TGTGCCAGTAGCCCCGGGACAGGGGGCTACGAGCAGTACTTC
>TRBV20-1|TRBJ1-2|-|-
CSATTGRSRATVF
TGCAGTGCGACGACCGGGAGGTCTAGGGCTACTGTCTTC
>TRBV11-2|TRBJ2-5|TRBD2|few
CASSFWAGGQETQYF
TGTGCCAGCAGCTTTTGGGCGGGGGGGCAAGAGACCCAGTACTTC
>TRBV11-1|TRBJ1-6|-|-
CASSYPTPRMGSPLHF
TGTGCCAGCAGCTACCCGACCCCCCGAATGGGTTCACCCCTCCACTTT
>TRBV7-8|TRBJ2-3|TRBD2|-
CASSWTSGGWADTQYF
TGTGCCAGCAGCTGGACTAGCGGGGGGTGGGCAGATACGCAGTATTTT
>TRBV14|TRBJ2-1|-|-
CASSQDSAYNEQFF
TGTGCCAGCAGTCAGGACAGCGCCTACAATGAGCAGTTCTTC
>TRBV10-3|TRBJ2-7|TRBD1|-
CAISDHGTGPSGQYF
TGTGCCATCAGTGATCACGGGACAGGGCCGAGTGGGCAGTACTTC
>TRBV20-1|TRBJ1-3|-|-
CSAVSGTQADTIYF
TGCAGTGCCGTCTCCGGGACTCAAGCGGACACCATATATTTT
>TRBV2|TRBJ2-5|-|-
CASRGGLSQETQYF
TGTGCCAGCAGGGGAGGACTAAGCCAAGAGACCCAGTACTTC
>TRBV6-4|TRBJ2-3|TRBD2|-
CASSDRPPLAATFYDTQYF
TGCGCCAGCAGTGACAGACCCCCGCTAGCGGCCACCTTTTATGATACGCAGTATTTT
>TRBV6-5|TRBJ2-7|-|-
CASSYDGVRNYEQYF
TGTGCCAGCAGTTACGACGGAGTGAGAAACTACGAGCAGTACTTC
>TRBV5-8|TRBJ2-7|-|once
CASSADPSGLYEQYF
TGTGCCAGCAGCGCCGACCCATCGGGCCTATACGAGCAGTACTTC
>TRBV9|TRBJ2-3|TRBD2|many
CASSGGTSGTDTQYF
TGTGCCAGCAGCGGGGGGACTAGCGGGACAGATACGCAGTATTTT
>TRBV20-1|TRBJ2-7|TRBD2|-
CSARDRSGRAYEQYF
TGCAGTGCTAGAGATCGGAGCGGGAGGGCCTACGAGCAGTACTTC
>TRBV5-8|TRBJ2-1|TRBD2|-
CASSQLAGGYNEQFF
TGTGCCAGCAGCCAACTAGCGGGGGGCTACAATGAGCAGTTCTTC
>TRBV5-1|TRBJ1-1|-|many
CASSLGSGNYEAFF
TGCGCCAGCAGCTTGGGTAGCGGAAATTATGAAGCTTTCTTT
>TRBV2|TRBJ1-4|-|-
CASSVEQLFF
TGTGCCAGCAGTGTTGAACAACTGTTTTTT
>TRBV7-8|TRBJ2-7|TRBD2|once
CASSSIAGDVYEQYF
TGTGCCAGCAGCTCCATAGCGGGAGACGTTTACGAGCAGTACTTC
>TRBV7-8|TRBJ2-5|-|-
CASSLWAGWRETQYF
TGTGCCAGCAGCTTATGGGCAGGGTGGCGAGAGACCCAGTACTTC
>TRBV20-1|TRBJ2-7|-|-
CSADRGNGYEQYF
TGCAGTGCTGACAGAGGAAATGGCTACGAGCAGTACTTC
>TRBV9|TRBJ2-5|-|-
CASSDAVRETQYF
TGTGCCAGCAGCGATGCTGTTCGAGAGACCCAGTACTTC
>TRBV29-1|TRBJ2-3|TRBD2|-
CSAGAGGTDTQYF
TGCAGCGCTGGGGCGGGAGGCACAGATACGCAGTATTTT
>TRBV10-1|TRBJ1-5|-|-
CASSKQENQPQHF
TGTGCCAGCAGTAAACAGGAGAATCAGCCCCAGCATTTT
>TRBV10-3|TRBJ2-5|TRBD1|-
CAISEGQAVETQYF
TGTGCCATCAGTGAGGGACAGGCCGTCGAGACCCAGTACTTC
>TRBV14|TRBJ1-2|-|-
CASSRDNRYGYTF
TGTGCCAGCAGCCGGGACAACCGGTATGGCTACACCTTC
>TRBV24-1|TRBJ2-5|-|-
CATSDATGAQETQYF
TGTGCCACCAGTGATGCCACGGGGGCCCAAGAGACCCAGTACTTC
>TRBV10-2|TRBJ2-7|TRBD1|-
CASSPTGQGVEQYF
TGTGCCAGCAGCCCAACCGGACAGGGGGTCGAGCAGTACTTC
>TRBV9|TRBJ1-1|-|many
CASSTGGFDEAFF
TGTGCCAGCTCCACCGGGGGCTTCGATGAAGCTTTCTTT
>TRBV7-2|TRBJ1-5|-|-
CASSGERSNQPQHF
TGTGCCAGCAGCGGGGAACGTAGCAATCAGCCCCAGCATTTT
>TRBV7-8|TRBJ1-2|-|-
CASGVFYGYTF
TGTGCCAGCGGGGTTTTCTATGGCTACACCTTC
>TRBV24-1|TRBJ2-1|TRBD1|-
CATSDRDSSYNEQFF
TGTGCCACCAGTGATAGGGACAGCAGCTACAATGAGCAGTTCTTC
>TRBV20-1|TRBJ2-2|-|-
CSARDQGNTGELFF
TGCAGTGCTAGAGATCAGGGGAACACCGGGGAGCTGTTTTTT
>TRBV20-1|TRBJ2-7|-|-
CSAALDEQYF
TGCAGTGCCGCCTTAGACGAGCAGTACTTC
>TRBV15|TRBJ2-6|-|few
CATIPGDSGANVLTF
TGTGCCACCATTCCCGGGGACTCTGGGGCCAACGTCCTGACTTTC
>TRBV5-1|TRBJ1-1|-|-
CASSGEGTEAFF
TGCGCCAGCAGCGGGGAGGGGACTGAAGCTTTCTTT
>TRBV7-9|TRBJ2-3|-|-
CASSHPTDTQYF
TGTGCCAGCAGCCACCCCACAGATACGCAGTATTTT
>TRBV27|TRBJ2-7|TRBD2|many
CASSLSSSGGYEQYF
TGTGCCAGCAGTTTATCATCCAGCGGGGGGTACGAGCAGTACTTC
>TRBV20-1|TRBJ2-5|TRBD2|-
CSASHLRGEETQYF
TGCAGTGCAAGTCATCTCCGGGGGGAAGAGACCCAGTACTTC
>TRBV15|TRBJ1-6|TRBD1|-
CATSRGPQTGGGYSPLHF
TGTGCCACCAGCAGAGGCCCCCAAACAGGGGGCGGGTATTCACCCCTCCACTTT
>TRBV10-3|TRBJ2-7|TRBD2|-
CAASSGGQQYF
TGTGCCGCTTCTAGCGGGGGCCAGCAGTACTTC